This TCR beta chain is from a study of T cell responses to AZD1222 COVID-19 vaccine. Whole-study results and caveats: A reported finding is that nearly half of spike-specific TCRs target unmutated variant regions. Regions 160-218 and 743-854 held dominance among vaccine-associated CD4 TCRs, which spanned spike.

Germline-derived CDR1 and CDR2 are MRHNA and SNTAGT. The CDR3 is 17 residues long. V trimming: 0 bases; J trimming: 3 bases; junction bases outside the gene matches: 7. Remarks on this clone: As yet, its antigen is unknown.

Using immunoSEQ multiplex PCR, the repertoire was profiled, and TCRdb retains in-frame clones only, with some absent. Of 100,000 to 150,000 clones listed, about 86% are singletons. The sequencing here drew on peripheral blood, taken on day 0 of AZD1222 vaccination. The chain employs TRBV6-4 and TRBJ2-2, with 7 bases that match TRBD2. The sequence came from an adult in good health. Written as DNA, the CDR3 is TGTGCCAGCAGTGACTCGGCGGGGGAAACGCACACCGGGGAGCTGTTTTTT. Residues: CASSDSAGETHTGELFF.